These T cell receptor beta chains were read from a single sample in a study of cytomegalovirus exposure and HLA in healthy donors. Profiled with immunoSEQ multiplex PCR; TCRdb holds only in-frame clones, not every one. The table has about 190,000 clones, 60% to 80% seen once. Sample: PBMCs. The origin of the receptors is a woman between 18 and 29 years old in good health and CMV-seronegative. Each CDR3 is given with its conserved first and last residue. A D gene is named only where the DNA matches it firmly. Clone size appears in some rows only: once, few, many, or a class for an expanded clone.

V: TRBV28; size: few; J: TRBJ2-7; D: NA; DNA: TGTGCCAGCATCGCGGGACAGTCGTCCTACGAGCAGTACTTC; CDR3: CASIAGQSSYEQYF
V: TRBV18; size: NA; J: TRBJ2-3; D: NA; DNA: TGTGCCAGTCTAAAAACAGATACGCAGTATTTT; CDR3: CASLKTDTQYF
V: TRBV19; size: NA; J: TRBJ1-2; D: NA; DNA: TGTGCCAGTAGGCCCACCTCAGGCAACTATGGCTACACCTTC; CDR3: CASRPTSGNYGYTF
V: TRBV18; size: NA; J: TRBJ2-6; D: TRBD1; DNA: TGTGCCAGCTCACCACCCACTACGGGACAGGGTTCTGGGGCCAACGTCCTGACTTTC; CDR3: CASSPPTTGQGSGANVLTF
V: TRBV4-1; size: once; J: TRBJ1-1; D: TRBD1; DNA: TGCGCCAGCAGCCCCGGGACAGGCAGGACTGAAGCTTTCTTT; CDR3: CASSPGTGRTEAFF
V: TRBV29-1; size: NA; J: TRBJ2-1; D: NA; DNA: TGCAGCGTTGACAGGGCATCCTACAATGAGCAGTTCTTC; CDR3: CSVDRASYNEQFF
V: TRBV28; size: NA; J: TRBJ2-1; D: TRBD1; DNA: TGTGCCAGCAGTTTATATCGAGACAGGGATAATGAGCAGTTCTTC; CDR3: CASSLYRDRDNEQFF
V: TRBV7-2; size: NA; J: TRBJ2-5; D: TRBD1; DNA: TGTGCCAGCAGCTTAAAGGGGGCCGGACGTGAGACCCAGTACTTC; CDR3: CASSLKGAGRETQYF
V: TRBV7-3; size: NA; J: TRBJ2-1; D: NA; DNA: TGTGCCAGCAGCTTATCCGGTGAGCAGTTCTTC; CDR3: CASSLSGEQFF
V: TRBV11-2; size: NA; J: TRBJ1-1; D: TRBD1; DNA: TGTGCCAGCAGCTCAAATAACAGGGGTAACACTGAAGCTTTCTTT; CDR3: CASSSNNRGNTEAFF
V: TRBV28; size: few; J: TRBJ1-1; D: NA; DNA: TGTGCCAGCAGAATCCAATACAGGACTCGGGGGACTGAAGCTTTCTTT; CDR3: CASRIQYRTRGTEAFF
V: TRBV4-3; size: NA; J: TRBJ1-1; D: NA; DNA: TGCGCCAGCAGCCAAGAATTTGCCCTGGGGGCGGATCGCCAAGCTTTCTTT; CDR3: CASSQEFALGADRQAFF
V: TRBV7-9; size: once; J: TRBJ2-7; D: NA; DNA: TGTTCCAGCAGCTCCACAGTCCACGAGCAGTACTTC; CDR3: CSSSSTVHEQYF
V: TRBV6-1; size: NA; J: TRBJ2-7; D: NA; DNA: TGTGCCAGCAGTGTCCCAGGGGCCTACGAGCAGTACTTC; CDR3: CASSVPGAYEQYF
V: TRBV5-4; size: NA; J: TRBJ2-2; D: NA; DNA: TGTGCCAGCAGCGCACTACAGGGGAACACCGGGGAGCTGTTTTTT; CDR3: CASSALQGNTGELFF
V: TRBV5-1; size: few; J: TRBJ1-6; D: NA; DNA: TGCGCCAGCAGCTTGTATTTCGGCTATAATTCACCCCTCCACTTT; CDR3: CASSLYFGYNSPLHF